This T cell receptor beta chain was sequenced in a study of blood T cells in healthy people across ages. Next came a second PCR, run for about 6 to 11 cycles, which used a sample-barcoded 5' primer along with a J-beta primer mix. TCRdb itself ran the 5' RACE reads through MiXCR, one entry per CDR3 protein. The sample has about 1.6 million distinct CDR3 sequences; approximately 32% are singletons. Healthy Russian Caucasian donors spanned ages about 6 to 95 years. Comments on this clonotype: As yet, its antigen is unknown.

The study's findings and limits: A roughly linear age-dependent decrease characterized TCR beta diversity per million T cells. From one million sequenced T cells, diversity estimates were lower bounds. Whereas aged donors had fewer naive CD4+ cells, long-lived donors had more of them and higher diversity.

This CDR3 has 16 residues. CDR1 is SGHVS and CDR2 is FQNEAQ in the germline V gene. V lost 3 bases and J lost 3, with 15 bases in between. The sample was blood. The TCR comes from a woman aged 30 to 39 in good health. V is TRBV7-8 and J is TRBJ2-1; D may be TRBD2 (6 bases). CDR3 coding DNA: TGTGCCAGCAGCTTCGGGGTGGCGGGGTACTACAATGAGCAGTTCTTC. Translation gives CASSFGVAGYYNEQFF.